A selection of T cell receptor beta chains follows, all from one sample in a study of early T cells in non-severe SARS-CoV-2 infection. TCRdb fed the 5' RACE reads into MiXCR, producing one record per CDR3 protein. The sample consists of 85,000 to 95,000 distinct CDR3 sequences, 14% to 15% of them appearing once. What was sequenced was whole blood. The receptors shown here come from an adult who was a healthcare worker with PCR-confirmed SARS-CoV-2 infection or an uninfected control (not recorded which). The CDR3 runs from the conserved cysteine through the conserved F or W. A D gene is named only where the DNA matches it firmly. Clone size is stated in some rows and not others, as once, few, many or a class when expanded.

j_gene,v_gene,abundance,d_gene,CDR3nt,CDR3aa
TRBJ2-5,TRBV12-3/TRBV12-4,many,NA,TGTGCCAGCAGGCCCACAGGGACCGAAGAGACCCAGTACTTC,CASRPTGTEETQYF
TRBJ1-5,TRBV19,NA,NA,TGTGCCAGTAGTATACTAGGGGACAGCAATCAGCCCCAGCATTTT,CASSILGDSNQPQHF
TRBJ2-3,TRBV27,few,NA,TGTGCCAGCAGTTTAATAACGGGGGGCACAGATACGCAGTATTTT,CASSLITGGTDTQYF
TRBJ2-5,TRBV6-1,few,TRBD1,TGTGCCAGCAGTTTACAGGGGTCTCAAGAGACCCAGTACTTC,CASSLQGSQETQYF
TRBJ2-1,TRBV19,many,TRBD2,TGTGCCAGTAGTATAGATCCTAGGACTAGCGGGGTAAATGAGCAGTTCTTC,CASSIDPRTSGVNEQFF
TRBJ1-2,TRBV20-1,few,TRBD1,TGCAGTGCTCCGGGACAGGGCTACTCTAACTATGGCTACACCTTC,CSAPGQGYSNYGYTF
TRBJ2-5,TRBV18,many,TRBD2,TGTGCCAGCTCACCAGGACTAGCTCAAGAGACCCAGTACTTC,CASSPGLAQETQYF
TRBJ2-1,TRBV7-2,NA,NA,TGTGCCAGCAGCTTAATTCGAGAGCAGTTCTTC,CASSLIREQFF
TRBJ1-2,TRBV12-3/TRBV12-4,many,NA,TGTGCCAGCAGTTCCTCCAAGGGAGGCTACACCTTC,CASSSSKGGYTF
TRBJ1-1,TRBV5-1,NA,NA,TGCGCCAGCAGCCAGGGCAGGTCGAACACTGAAGCTTTCTTT,CASSQGRSNTEAFF